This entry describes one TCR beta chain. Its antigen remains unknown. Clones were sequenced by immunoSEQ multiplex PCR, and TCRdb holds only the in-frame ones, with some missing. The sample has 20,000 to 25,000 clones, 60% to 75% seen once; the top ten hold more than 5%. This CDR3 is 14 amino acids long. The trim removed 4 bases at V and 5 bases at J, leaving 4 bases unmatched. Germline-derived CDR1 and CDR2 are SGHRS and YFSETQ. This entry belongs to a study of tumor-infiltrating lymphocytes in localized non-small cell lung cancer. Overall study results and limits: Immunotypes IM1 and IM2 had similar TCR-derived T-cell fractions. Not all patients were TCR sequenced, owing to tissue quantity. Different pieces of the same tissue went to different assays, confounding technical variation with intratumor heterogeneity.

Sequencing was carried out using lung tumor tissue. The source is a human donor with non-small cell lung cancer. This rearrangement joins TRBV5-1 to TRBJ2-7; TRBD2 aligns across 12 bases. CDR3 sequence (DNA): TGCGCCAGCAGCCCGACTAGCGGGAGCGACGAGCAGTACTTC. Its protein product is CASSPTSGSDEQYF.